The 28 T cell receptor beta chains listed next were all sequenced from one sample in a study of blood T cell repertoires in COVID-19. The method was immunoSEQ multiplex PCR; TCRdb's version includes in-frame clones alone and lacks a portion of them. This repertoire shows some 100,000 clones, around 89% found once; its top ten account for approximately 4.8%. Material: peripheral blood. The receptors were sampled from an elderly woman with active COVID-19.

This chain connects TRBV19 to TRBJ2-2; D is possibly TRBD1 (6 bases). Trimming left V 5 bases short and J 0 bases short, with 16 bases between. Germline V gene lookup returns CDR1 LNHDA and CDR2 SQIVND (reference sequence). CDR3 size: 17 residues. This CDR3 reads CASSSGAVLANTGELFF. CDR3 in DNA: TGTGCCAGTAGTTCAGGGGCAGTCCTCGCGAACACCGGGGAGCTGTTTTTT.

The chain recombines TRBV5-8 with TRBJ2-7; D unclear. Germline values: CDR1 SGHTS, CDR2 YDEGEE. The CDR3 extends over 13 amino acids. V dropped 0 bases and J dropped 3 bases, with 7 bases sitting between them. Here the CDR3 DNA reads TGTGCCAGCAGCTTGGCCACCTACTACGAGCAGTACTTC. This codes for CASSLATYYEQYF.

The rearrangement links TRBV7-3 to TRBJ2-7; a possible D gene is TRBD1 (6 bases). Trimming took 4 bases from V and 2 from J, leaving 9 bases between them. The germline V gene encodes CDR1 SGHTA and CDR2 FQGTGA. This CDR3 comprises 13 residues. DNA for the CDR3: TGTGCCAGCAGCTCTGGACAGACCTACGAGCAGTACTTC. Residues: CASSSGQTYEQYF.

The V call is TRBV19, the J call TRBJ2-7; TRBD1 aligns across 8 bases. There are 16 residues in the CDR3. The germline CDR1 and CDR2 sequences are LNHDA and SQIVND (reference sequence). The J segment lost 0 bases and the V segment lost 5 bases, leaving 9 bases of the junction unmatched. The CDR3 loop reads CASSPGGQAGSYEQYF. Written as DNA, the CDR3 is TGTGCCAGTAGTCCAGGGGGCCAGGCCGGCTCCTACGAGCAGTACTTC.

The chain employs TRBV12-3 or TRBV12-4 and TRBJ2-5, with D maybe TRBD1 (5 bases). Trimming shortened V by 3 bases and J by 5 bases, and 7 bases separated the two germline ends. The CDR3 contains 12 residues. CDR3 region: CASSFGAETQYF. In DNA, the CDR3 is TGTGCCAGCAGTTTTGGGGCGGAGACCCAGTACTTC.

The chain carries TRBV19 and TRBJ2-1, with D perhaps matching TRBD1 (6 bases). Germline CDR1 reads LNHDA; CDR2 reads SQIVND (reference sequence). The CDR3 extends over 15 amino acids. Trimming took 7 bases from V and 4 from J, leaving 17 bases between them. CDR3 coding DNA: TGTGCCAGTACCCCACAGGGTGTTCTATACAATGAGCAGTTCTTC. This encodes CASTPQGVLYNEQFF.

The chain combines TRBV27 with TRBJ2-5; D might be TRBD2 (7 bases). This CDR3 comprises 16 residues. The germline V and J ends were trimmed by 2 bases and 4 bases, with 17 bases remaining between them. The germline V gene encodes CDR1 MNHEY and CDR2 SMNVEV (reference sequence). The CDR3 here is CASSLRGAGAGETQYF. CDR3 nucleotide sequence: TGTGCCAGCAGTTTACGGGGGGCGGGGGCCGGAGAGACCCAGTACTTC.

The V gene is TRBV24-1, the J gene TRBJ2-4; D perhaps matches TRBD1 (6 bases). Trimming stripped 4 bases from V and 0 bases from J, with 15 bases between. Per germline, CDR1 KGHDR and CDR2 SFDVKD. This CDR3 comprises 17 residues. Here the CDR3 DNA reads TGTGCCACCAGTGAACGTGACAGGCCCCTAGCCAAAAACATTCAGTACTTC. Translation gives CATSERDRPLAKNIQYF.

This chain connects TRBV4-2 to TRBJ2-3, with D unclear. This CDR3 spans 16 amino acids. Trimming left V 1 base short and J 0 bases short, with 11 bases between. Germline loops: CDR1 LGHNA, CDR2 YNFKEQ. This CDR3 reads CASSQVVRKSTDTQYF. As DNA, the CDR3 is TGTGCCAGCAGCCAAGTGGTCAGGAAGAGCACAGATACGCAGTATTTT.

The chain joins TRBV9 to TRBJ2-7, with D perhaps matching TRBD2 (5 bases). Deletions cut 3 bases from V and 5 bases from J, with 21 bases between. The CDR3 sequence is 16 residues long. Germline values: CDR1 SGDLS, CDR2 YYNGEE. The CDR3 DNA follows: TGTGCCAGCAGCGGCCTAAGCGGCCGAGGTAGGAACGAGCAGTACTTC. Translating it yields CASSGLSGRGRNEQYF.

J is TRBJ2-6 and V is TRBV28; unclear D gene. Trimming took off 3 bases at V and 4 bases at J, with 10 bases between the two ends. The germline V gene has CDR1 MDHEN and CDR2 SYDVKM. This CDR3 has 15 residues. The CDR3 is CASSLYGAGANVLTF. In DNA form, the CDR3 reads TGTGCCAGCAGTTTGTACGGAGCCGGGGCCAACGTCCTGACTTTC. The whole variable domain, filled in from reference TRBV28 and TRBJ2-6, reads DVKVTQSSRYLVKRTGEKVFLECVQDMDHENMFWYRQDPGLGLRLIYFSYDVKMKEKGDIPEGYSVSREKKERFSLILESASTNQTSMYLCASSLYGAGANVLTFGAGSRLTVL.

The chain uses TRBV20-1 and TRBJ2-1; a weak D match, TRBD2 (6 bases). CDR1 and CDR2 from the germline V gene are DFQATT and SNEGSKA (reference sequence). V was cut by 2 bases and J by 16 bases, with 15 bases left in between. The CDR3 extends over 11 amino acids. CDR3 amino acids: CSARSGDFPFF. CDR3 nucleotides: TGCAGTGCTAGATCCGGGGACTTTCCTTTCTTC.

V gene TRBV28 combines with J gene TRBJ1-2; perhaps TRBD1 as D (6 bases). Germline CDR1 and CDR2: MDHEN and SYDVKM. V was cut by 4 bases and J by 6 bases, with 18 bases left in between. The CDR3 spans 15 residues. CDR3 protein: CASSSTLQGLNGYTF. As DNA, the CDR3 is TGTGCCAGCAGTTCAACTTTACAGGGTCTGAATGGCTACACCTTC.

V gene TRBV28 combines with J gene TRBJ2-3; 9 nucleotides agree with TRBD1. The CDR3 contains 23 residues. With 1 base clipped from V and 1 base from J, the junction kept 24 bases outside the gene matches. Germline loops: CDR1 MDHEN, CDR2 SYDVKM. The DNA for the CDR3 is TGTGCCAGCAGTTTATCGCTTGTGGTGTCGCGGGACAGGGACCTAGCCGGCACAGATACGCAGTATTTT. This encodes CASSLSLVVSRDRDLAGTDTQYF.

This chain connects TRBV19 to TRBJ2-5; weak D call: TRBD1 (6 bases). Looked up from germline, CDR1 is LNHDA and CDR2 is SQIVND (reference sequence). V was pared by 5 bases and J by 0 bases, with 7 bases between. The CDR3 contains 13 residues. The CDR3 here is CASSWTDQETQYF. CDR3 nucleotide sequence: TGTGCCAGTAGTTGGACAGACCAAGAGACCCAGTACTTC.

CDR3 residues: CASSPRAGGYTF. CDR3 DNA: TGTGCCAGCTCACCACGGGCAGGGGGCTACACCTTC. The V and J genes are TRBV18 and TRBJ1-2, with D possibly TRBD1 on 5 matching bases. Trimming stripped 1 base from V and 8 bases from J, with 8 bases between. Per the germline V gene, CDR1 is KGHSH and CDR2 is LQKENI. The CDR3 sequence is 12 residues long.

In nucleotides, the CDR3 is TGCGCCAGCAGCCTAGGACTGGGTGTAAATTCACCCCTCCACTTT. Its protein product is CASSLGLGVNSPLHF. This chain links TRBV5-1 with TRBJ1-6, with no clear D. The CDR3 consists of 15 residues. Germline values: CDR1 SGHRS, CDR2 YFSETQ. The V end was cut by 4 bases, the J end by 7 bases, with 15 bases between.

J is TRBJ1-3 and V is TRBV28, with D perhaps TRBD1 (5 bases). V was cut by 8 bases and J by 2 bases, with 13 bases left in between. Germline CDR1 is MDHEN and CDR2 is SYDVKM. The CDR3 runs 14 residues. CDR3 in amino acids: CASRAGQAGNTIYF. The CDR3 region has the DNA TGTGCCAGCCGGGCAGGGCAAGCTGGAAACACCATATATTTT.

This chain uses TRBV27 with TRBJ1-6; 8 nucleotides align to TRBD1. CDR1 and CDR2 (germline): MNHEY, SMNVEV (reference sequence). This CDR3 has 16 residues. V shed 6 bases, J shed 5 bases, and the junction held 9 bases outside the gene matches. CDR3 bases: TGTGCCAGCAGATCGACAGGGGCTCTAAATAATTCACCCCTCCACTTT. Protein: CASRSTGALNNSPLHF.

The rearrangement uses TRBV7-9 and TRBJ1-4, with a tentative D call TRBD1 (6 bases). The germline V gene has CDR1 SEHNR and CDR2 FQNEAQ (reference sequence). This CDR3 comprises 15 residues. Trimming pared 5 bases from V and 3 bases from J, leaving 13 bases between. CDR3 protein: CASSLQQGSNEKLFF. In DNA form, the CDR3 reads TGTGCCAGCAGCCTACAACAGGGCTCTAATGAAAAACTGTTTTTT.

V is TRBV9 and J is TRBJ2-7; a possible D gene is TRBD2 (5 bases). V lost 3 bases, J lost 3 bases, and 13 bases lay in between. This CDR3 region has 14 residues. Germline CDR1 reads SGDLS; CDR2 reads YYNGEE. CDR3 in DNA: TGTGCCAGCAGCGCGGACTTTTTAGACTACGAGCAGTACTTC. Its protein is CASSADFLDYEQYF.

The gene calls are TRBV5-4 and TRBJ2-3; tentative D call: TRBD2 (7 bases). This CDR3 has 16 residues. Germline CDR1 SGHNT, CDR2 YYREEE (reference sequence). V shed 4 bases and J shed 5 bases, with 20 bases lying between them. The CDR3 spells CASSPRSGKGGDTQYF. CDR3 coding DNA: TGTGCCAGCAGCCCCCGGAGCGGGAAGGGGGGAGATACGCAGTATTTT.

The J gene is TRBJ2-5, the V gene TRBV5-4; weak D call: TRBD2 (6 bases). V lost 4 bases to trimming and J lost 5 bases, with 18 bases between them. Looked up from germline, CDR1 is SGHNT and CDR2 is YYREEE (reference sequence). The CDR3 runs 15 residues. CDR3 in DNA: TGTGCCAGCAGCCCGAGACTAGAGAAGCGGGAGACCCAGTACTTC. The encoded protein is CASSPRLEKRETQYF.

The CDR3 loop is CASSSSGTDYGYTF. The CDR3 DNA is TGTGCCAGCAGCTCTTCCGGGACAGACTATGGCTACACCTTC. This rearrangement joins TRBV7-3 to TRBJ1-2; 7 nucleotides agree with TRBD1. Germline CDR1 is SGHTA and CDR2 is FQGTGA. The CDR3 length is 14 residues. After removal of 4 bases from V and 3 bases from J, the junction contained 5 bases not matched to a gene.

This clone has only one observation. The rearrangement links TRBV28 to TRBJ1-2; D is undetermined. Germline loops: CDR1 MDHEN, CDR2 SYDVKM. CDR3 length: 12 amino acids. With 2 bases removed from V and 7 bases from J, the gap between germline ends came to 8 bases. The CDR3 nucleotides are TGTGCCAGCAGTTTAATTCCGGGTGGCTACACCTTC. Translating it yields CASSLIPGGYTF.

The CDR3 region has the DNA TGCAGTGCTAGTATGTTCCGAGGCGTGAAAGGCACTGAAGCTTTCTTT. This sequence encodes CSASMFRGVKGTEAFF. The J gene is TRBJ1-1, the V gene TRBV20-1; D remains unclear. Germline lookup yields CDR1 DFQATT and CDR2 SNEGSKA (reference sequence). Between the trimmed V and J ends, which lost 3 bases and 4 bases, there was a span of 21 bases. The CDR3 has 16 amino acids.

The chain has TRBV7-6 and TRBJ2-7, with 7 bases identical to TRBD1. V lost 2 bases and J lost 0; bases outside the gene matches: 7. The CDR3 is 16 residues long. Germline V gene sequence: CDR1 SGHVS, CDR2 FNYEAQ. CDR3: CASSLITGASSYEQYF. The CDR3, as DNA: TGTGCCAGCAGCTTAATCACAGGGGCGAGCTCCTACGAGCAGTACTTC.

The chain has TRBV27 and TRBJ2-1; TRBD2 aligns across 11 bases. Germline CDR1 reads MNHEY; CDR2 reads SMNVEV (reference sequence). The CDR3 is 21 residues long. V gave up 5 bases and J gave up 4 bases; unmatched junction bases: 22. The CDR3 region has the DNA TGTGCCAGCAGTCGCCAACATTACAGGGGCACACTAGCGGGAGCGTACAATGAGCAGTTCTTC. Its protein is CASSRQHYRGTLAGAYNEQFF.